A single sample is the source of the 9 T cell receptor beta chains below, sequenced in a study of T cell repertoires in cytomegalovirus infection. Each CDR3 protein gets one entry after TCRdb re-called the reads with MiXCR. The repertoire holds about 530,000 distinct CDR3 sequences, with 26% as singletons. Sequencing was carried out using PBMCs. The receptor source for this set is a human donor in good health (CMV status not recorded). Some clones in this sample may be carry-over from other donors' samples.

A word on this clonotype: This may come from a read error, since a much larger clone is one base off. The V and J genes are TRBV7-2 and TRBJ2-7; 7 bases map to TRBD1. The CDR3 covers 14 residues. Germline V lookup: CDR1 SGHTA, CDR2 FQGNSA. J gave up 5 bases and V 4 bases, and 8 bases lay outside the gene matches. The CDR3 DNA reads as TGTGCCAGCAGCTCTGACAGGGTGAAGCACGAGCAGTACTTC. Protein sequence: CASSSDRVKHEQYF. Using reference TRBV7-2 and TRBJ2-7 for the parts outside the CDR3, the full variable domain is GAGVSQSPSNKVTEKGKDVELRCDPISGHTALYWYRQSLGQGLEFLIYFQGNSAPDKSGLPSDRFSAERTGGSVSTLTIQRTQQEDSAVYLCASSSDRVKHEQYFGPGTRLTVT.

This clonotype appeared many times. This chain links TRBV6-5 with TRBJ2-5; the D gene is possibly TRBD1 (6 bases). Germline-derived CDR1 and CDR2 are MNHEY and SVGAGI. The V gene lost 2 bases and the J gene lost 5 bases, with 12 bases spanning the gap. The CDR3 extends over 14 amino acids. CDR3: CASSYSGRGETQYF. The CDR3 nucleotides read TGTGCCAGCAGTTACAGTGGAAGGGGGGAGACCCAGTACTTC.

This chain uses TRBV12-5 with TRBJ1-6; the match to TRBD1 covers 8 bases. This CDR3 region has 14 residues. The germline CDR1 and CDR2 sequences are LGHNT and FRNRAP. J gave up 10 bases and V 1 base, and 3 bases lay outside the gene matches. The CDR3 nucleotides read TGTGCTAGTGGTTTGGCAGGGGGCATCTCACCCCTCCACTTT. It is translated as CASGLAGGISPLHF.

V usage is TRBV6-2 or TRBV6-3 and J usage is TRBJ2-2, with TRBD2 identical over 9 bases. The CDR3 totals 18 residues. From germline, CDR1 is MNHEY and CDR2 SVGEGT. Losses at the gene ends were 0 bases for V and 5 bases for J; bases not matched to a gene: 10. The chain's CDR3 is CASSYSLREGQWTGELFF. The CDR3 region has the DNA TGTGCCAGCAGTTACTCGCTGCGGGAGGGCCAATGGACCGGGGAGCTGTTTTTT.

This clonotype was detected only a few times. The gene calls are TRBV9 and TRBJ2-6; 8 bases are shared with TRBD2. The length of the CDR3 is 18 residues. CDR1 is SGDLS and CDR2 is YYNGEE in the germline V gene. The trim removed 0 bases at V and 0 bases at J, leaving 5 bases unmatched. The CDR3 spells CASSVGQLADSGANVLTF. The CDR3 region has the DNA TGTGCCAGCAGCGTAGGCCAACTAGCGGACTCTGGGGCCAACGTCCTGACTTTC.

This clonotype has a count of ten or more. CDR3: CASSESSLTGNEQFF. CDR3 nucleotide sequence: TGTGCCAGCAGTGAATCCTCCCTGACAGGGAATGAGCAGTTCTTC. This rearrangement joins TRBV6-1 to TRBJ2-1; 7 bases align to TRBD1. CDR3 length equals 15 residues. The germline V gene has CDR1 MNHNS and CDR2 SASEGT. Unmatched junction bases numbered 8, after V lost 2 bases and J lost 7 bases.

The rearrangement uses TRBV19 and TRBJ1-3; D not resolved. The V end lost 3 bases, the J end lost 0 bases, and 9 bases lay between the germline ends. The germline CDR1 and CDR2 sequences are LNHDA and SQIVND (reference sequence). This CDR3 is 15 amino acids long. The CDR3 region has the DNA TGTGCCAGTAGTATTTCGAGGCTCTCTGGAAACACCATATATTTT. As protein: CASSISRLSGNTIYF.

Remarks on this clonotype: Its ends do not fully match the called genes, so a read error is possible. The chain joins TRBV7-2 to TRBJ2-4, with TRBD1 matching 8 bases. The CDR3 runs to 11 residues. Germline values: CDR1 SGHTA, CDR2 FQGNSA. The CDR3 bases are TGTGCCAGCAGCTTCCGGGACAGGATAAACTTC. Encoded protein: CASSFRDRINF. The variable domain in full, completed from reference TRBV7-2 and TRBJ2-4, reads GAGVSQSPSNKVTEKGKDVELRCDPISGHTALYWYRQSLGQGLEFLIYFQGNSAPDKSGLPSDRFSAERTGGSVSTLTIQRTQQEDSAVYLCASSFRDRINFGAGTRLSVL.

As regards this clonotype: A clone one base away is much larger, so this may be a read error. This sequence joins TRBV7-8 and TRBJ2-3; perhaps TRBD1 as D (5 bases). The CDR3 consists of 15 residues. V was shortened by 2 bases and J by 4 bases, with 13 bases between the two germline ends. Per the germline V gene, CDR1 is SGHVS and CDR2 is FQNEAQ. The CDR3 nucleotides are TGTGCCAGCAGCTTAACACGACAACAGGCAGATACGCAGTATTTT. This translates into CASSLTRQQADTQYF.